This paragraph reports one TCR beta chain. This clonotype showed up many times. Its cognate antigen has yet to be identified. Base qualities are not provided; no much larger clone lies one nucleotide away. Ficoll-Paque density gradient centrifugation was used to isolate PBMCs. This entry belongs to a study of T-cell memory formation after mild COVID-19 (dated by TCRdb to the early 2020s). Turning to the overall study: TCR sequence clusters from the two donors were found to be largely donor specific. Longitudinal TCRalpha and TCRbeta repertoire sequencing tracked T-cell clones expanding and contracting after mild COVID-19 in a couple of donors. The cohort was made up of two young adult volunteers, one female and one male, who were previously healthy.

Results the study describes overall, beyond this receptor: The study included only a couple of mild cases, and larger cohorts that include severe cases with pre-infection samples were judged to be necessary. Some responding clones were detected in pre-infection memory, which suggested that pre-existing cross-reactive memory T cells had joined the SARS-CoV-2 response. Contracting CD4+ clones were found mainly in CM and EM memory subsets, while CD8+ clones were enriched in EMRA. Whether the second-wave clones peaking on day 37 were SARS-CoV-2 specific was not confirmed. Balanced CD4/CD8 phenotypes were observed for clones contracting from day 15 to 85, whereas a bias towards CD4+ was observed for a second wave of clones expanding from day 15 to 37.

Sequencing relied on an Illumina NovaSeq 6000. TCRalpha and TCRbeta cDNA libraries were constructed by 5'RACE with constant-segment primers, with sample barcodes and unique molecular identifiers being introduced. Trizol reagent was used to extract RNA from every sample. Amplification of the libraries took two PCR steps, and the second step added a second sample barcode plus Illumina TruSeq adapters. Sequencing of libraries was performed on an Illumina NovaSeq with 2 x 150 bp paired-end reads. As for the authors' bioinformatics: Demultiplexing of reads and collapsing into UMI-guided consensus sequences were performed with migec v1.2.7. Using mixcr v2.1.11, UMI consensuses were aligned to TRA and TRB V and J templates and then assembled into clonotypes. A clonotype was counted as expanded or contracted only when both edgeR and NoisET called the clonotype significant, with the noise models trained on biological replicates. For edgeR calls, a false discovery rate-adjusted p below 0.01 and a log2 fold-change threshold of 1 were applied. As an exploratory analysis of dynamics, PCA with hierarchical clustering was applied to max-normalized trajectories of the 1000 most abundant clonotypes. Each responding clone was given a CD4 or CD8 phenotype based on the CD4+ and CD8+ repertoires, which had been sequenced separately. The raw public data were reprocessed by TCRdb itself: fastp quality trimming at Q25, MiXCR clonotype calling, in-frame beta chains only. Entries are consolidated by CDR3 protein sequence, retaining the most common genes and DNA. The V and J calls come from TCRdb's annotation, not from the publication. Present in this sample are 30,000 to 40,000 distinct CDR3 sequences, more than 9.5% of which were seen just once. Of the sample, just under 30% is held by the ten largest clones.

The CDR3 holds 14 amino acids from the cysteine to the phenylalanine. Of all the DNA, just the CDR3 is kept, 42 bases in frame from base 1. After removal of 4 bases from V and 8 bases from J, the junction retains 3 bases not matched to a gene. Per the germline V gene, SGHDN is the CDR1 and FVKESK is the CDR2. The clonotype was recovered from a man between 18 and 29 years old who had mild COVID-19 (a few samples of this study predate the infection). The sample titles of this study are shuffled in the database, so cell type and time point are left out; the donor was told from shared clones. The chain was built from TRBV14 and TRBJ1-4; TRBD1 aligns with 11 central bases. The sample comprised PBMCs or a T cell subset sorted from them (not recorded which). The nucleotide sequence is TGTGCCAGCAGCCCGGGGACAGGGGGAGAAAAACTGTTTTTT. Its product reads: CASSPGTGGEKLFF.